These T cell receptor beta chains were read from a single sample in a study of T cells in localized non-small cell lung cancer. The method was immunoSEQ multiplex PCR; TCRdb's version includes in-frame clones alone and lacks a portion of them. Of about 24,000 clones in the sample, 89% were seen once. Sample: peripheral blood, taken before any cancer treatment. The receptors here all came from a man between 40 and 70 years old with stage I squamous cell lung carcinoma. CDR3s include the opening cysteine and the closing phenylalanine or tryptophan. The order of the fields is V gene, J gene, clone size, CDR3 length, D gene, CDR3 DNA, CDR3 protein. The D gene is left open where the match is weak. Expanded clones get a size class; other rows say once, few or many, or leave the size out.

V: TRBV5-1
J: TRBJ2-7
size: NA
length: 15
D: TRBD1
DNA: TGCGCCAGCAGCTCCGGGACAGAGAGCTCCTACGAGCAGTACTTC
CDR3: CASSSGTESSYEQYF

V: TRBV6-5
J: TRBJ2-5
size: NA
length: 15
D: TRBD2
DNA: TGTGCCAGCCGGAGGAGCGGGGGGGCGTGGGAGACCCAGTACTTC
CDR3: CASRRSGGAWETQYF

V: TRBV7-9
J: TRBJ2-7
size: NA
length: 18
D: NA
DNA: TGTGCCAGCAGCTTGGGCTTTGGGTACCGACAGGATGCCTACGAGCAGTACTTC
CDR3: CASSLGFGYRQDAYEQYF

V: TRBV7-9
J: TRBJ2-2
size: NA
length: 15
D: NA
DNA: TGTGCCAGCAGACCCTTTGGGGTCAGCACCGGGGAGCTGTTTTTT
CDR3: CASRPFGVSTGELFF

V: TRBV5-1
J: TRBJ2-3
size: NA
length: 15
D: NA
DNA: TGCGCCAGCAGCTTGGGGTGGGGAGGCACAGATACGCAGTATTTT
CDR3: CASSLGWGGTDTQYF

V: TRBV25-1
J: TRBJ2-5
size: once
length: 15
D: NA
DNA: TGTGCCAGCAGTGAAGCTGGGGGTAGTCAAGAGACCCAGTACTTC
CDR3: CASSEAGGSQETQYF

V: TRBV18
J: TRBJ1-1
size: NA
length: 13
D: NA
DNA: TGTGCCAGCTCACCAACCGTGAACACTGAAGCTTTCTTT
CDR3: CASSPTVNTEAFF

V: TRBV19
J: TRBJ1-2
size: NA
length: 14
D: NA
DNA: TGTGCCAGTAGTAGCTTCTCTGGTAACTATGGCTACACCTTC
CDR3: CASSSFSGNYGYTF

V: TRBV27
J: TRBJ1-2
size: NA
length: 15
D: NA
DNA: TGTGCCAGCAGGGCTCGGAGTCTAGTCAACTATGGCTACACCTTC
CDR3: CASRARSLVNYGYTF

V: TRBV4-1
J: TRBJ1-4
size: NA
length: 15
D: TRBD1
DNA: TGCGCCAGCAGTCCGGGACAGGGGGGAGGAGAAAAACTGTTTTTT
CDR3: CASSPGQGGGEKLFF

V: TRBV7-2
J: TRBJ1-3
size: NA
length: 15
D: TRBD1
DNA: TGTGCCAGCAGCTTAGTCCGACAGGGTGGAAACACCATATATTTT
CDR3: CASSLVRQGGNTIYF

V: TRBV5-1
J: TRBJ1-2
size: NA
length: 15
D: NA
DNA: TGCGCCAGCAGCTTGGGGACATATAAACCGAATGGCTACACCTTC
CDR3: CASSLGTYKPNGYTF

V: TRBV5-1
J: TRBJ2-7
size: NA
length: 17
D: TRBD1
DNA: TGCGCCAGCAGCTTGACCATACAGGGGGAAATTGTCTACGAGCAGTACTTC
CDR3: CASSLTIQGEIVYEQYF

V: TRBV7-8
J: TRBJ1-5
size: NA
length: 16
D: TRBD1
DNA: TGTGCCAGCAGCTTGGGCCGGACAGGGGGCAGGTCGGCCCAGCATTTT
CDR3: CASSLGRTGGRSAQHF

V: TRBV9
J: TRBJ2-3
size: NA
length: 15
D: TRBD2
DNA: TGTGCCAGCAGCGTGCTAGCGGGAAGCACAGATACGCAGTATTTT
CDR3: CASSVLAGSTDTQYF

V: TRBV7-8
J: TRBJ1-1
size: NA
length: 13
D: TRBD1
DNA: TGTGCCAGCAGGGTGACAGGGGACACTGAAGCTTTCTTT
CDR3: CASRVTGDTEAFF

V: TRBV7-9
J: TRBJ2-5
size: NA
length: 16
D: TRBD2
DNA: TGTGCCAGCAGCCTTTCGGGACTAGCTGGCCAAGAGACCCAGTACTTC
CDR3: CASSLSGLAGQETQYF

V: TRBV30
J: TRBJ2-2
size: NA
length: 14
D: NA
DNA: TGTGCCTGGAGAAAAGGAGGAGGGGCCGGGGAGCTGTTTTTT
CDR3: CAWRKGGGAGELFF

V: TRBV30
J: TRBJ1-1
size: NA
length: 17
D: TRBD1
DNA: TGTGCCAGAGGGGGCAGCATCTTCGCCAATATGAACACTGAAGCTTTCTTT
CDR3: CARGGSIFANMNTEAFF

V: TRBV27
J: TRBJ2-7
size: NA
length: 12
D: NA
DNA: TGTGCCAGCAGTTTTACGGCGGGCGAGCAGTACTTC
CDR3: CASSFTAGEQYF

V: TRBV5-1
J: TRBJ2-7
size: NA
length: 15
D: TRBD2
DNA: TGCGCCAGCAGCTTGGAGCTAGCGGGGAGAAACGAGCAGTACTTC
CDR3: CASSLELAGRNEQYF

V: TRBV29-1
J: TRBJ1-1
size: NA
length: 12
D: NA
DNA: TGCAGCGTTGAAGGAGGGAACACTGAAGCTTTCTTT
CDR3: CSVEGGNTEAFF

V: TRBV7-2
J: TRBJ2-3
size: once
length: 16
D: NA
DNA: TGTGCCAGCAGCTTAGGGGGGGCAGGCAGAGAAGGTACGCAGTATTTT
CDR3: CASSLGGAGREGTQYF

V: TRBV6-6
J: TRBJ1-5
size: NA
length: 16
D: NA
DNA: TGTGCCAGCAGTCCGGACCCATTCTGGGGCAATCAGCCCCAGCATTTT
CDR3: CASSPDPFWGNQPQHF

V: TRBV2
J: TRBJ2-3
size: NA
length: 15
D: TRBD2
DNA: TGTGCCAGCAGGGGACTAGCGGGGACCCCTGATACGCAGTATTTT
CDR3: CASRGLAGTPDTQYF

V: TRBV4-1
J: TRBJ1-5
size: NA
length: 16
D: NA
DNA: TGCGCCAGCAGCCAAGGGGGGGGGAATAGCAATCAGCCCCAGCATTTT
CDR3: CASSQGGGNSNQPQHF

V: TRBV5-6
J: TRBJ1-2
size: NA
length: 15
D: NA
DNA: TGTGCCAGCACCCCGAACCCCGGGACGGTTTCCCACTACACCTTC
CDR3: CASTPNPGTVSHYTF

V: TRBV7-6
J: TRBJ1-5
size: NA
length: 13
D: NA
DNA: TGTGCCAGCAGCCCAGACAGTAATCAGCCCCAGCATTTT
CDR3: CASSPDSNQPQHF

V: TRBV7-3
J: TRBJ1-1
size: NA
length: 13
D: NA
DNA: TGTGCCAGCAGCTTACCGGGAGTTCACGAAGCTTTCTTT
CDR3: CASSLPGVHEAFF

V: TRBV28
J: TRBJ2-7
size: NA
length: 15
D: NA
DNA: TGTGCCAGCAGTTTAGGGGCCCTCCCGGGGGACGAGCAGTACTTC
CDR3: CASSLGALPGDEQYF

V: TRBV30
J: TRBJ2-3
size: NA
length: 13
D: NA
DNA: TGTGCCTGGGACAGAGACCTCACAGATACGCAGTATTTT
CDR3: CAWDRDLTDTQYF

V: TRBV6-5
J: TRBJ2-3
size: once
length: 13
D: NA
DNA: TGTGCCAGCAGTTACTCCAGCGCAGATACGCAGTATTTT
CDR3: CASSYSSADTQYF

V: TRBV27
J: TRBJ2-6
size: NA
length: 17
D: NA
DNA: TGTGCCAGCAGTTTTTGGGCGGAGAGCTCTGGGGCCAACGTCCTGACTTTC
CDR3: CASSFWAESSGANVLTF

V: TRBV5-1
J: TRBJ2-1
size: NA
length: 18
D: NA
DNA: TGCGCCAGCAGCTTGGCAGTGGACCGCGCTATCGTAGGGGGGGAGCAGTTCTTC
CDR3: CASSLAVDRAIVGGEQFF

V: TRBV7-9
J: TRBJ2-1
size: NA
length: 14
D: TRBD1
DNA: TGTGCCAGCAGCCCGGGACAGGGAGGCAATGAGCAGTTCTTC
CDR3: CASSPGQGGNEQFF

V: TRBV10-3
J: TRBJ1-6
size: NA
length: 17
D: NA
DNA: TGTGCCATCAGTGACCAACGGACCGGGGTCTATAATTCACCCCTCCACTTT
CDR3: CAISDQRTGVYNSPLHF

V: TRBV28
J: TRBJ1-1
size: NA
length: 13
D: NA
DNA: TGTGCCATTCTTGGGGCAGGGCGAACTGAAGCTTTCTTT
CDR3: CAILGAGRTEAFF

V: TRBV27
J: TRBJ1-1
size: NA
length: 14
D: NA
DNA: TGTGCCAGCAGCCCCGGAGGGACAAACACTGAAGCTTTCTTT
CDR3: CASSPGGTNTEAFF

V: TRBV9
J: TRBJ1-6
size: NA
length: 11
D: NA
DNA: TGTGCCAGCAGCCTAGCCGGACCCCTCCACTTT
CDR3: CASSLAGPLHF

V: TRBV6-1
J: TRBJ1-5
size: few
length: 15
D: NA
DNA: TGTGCCAGCAGTGAGACAGGCTATAGCAATCAGCCCCAGCATTTT
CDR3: CASSETGYSNQPQHF

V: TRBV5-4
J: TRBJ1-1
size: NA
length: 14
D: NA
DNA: TGTGCCAGCAGCTTCTCAGGAGGAACCACTGAAGCTTTCTTT
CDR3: CASSFSGGTTEAFF

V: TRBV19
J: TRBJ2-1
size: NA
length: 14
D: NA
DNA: TGTGCCAGTAGTATCCCGAAGGGGAGCAATGAGCAGTTCTTC
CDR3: CASSIPKGSNEQFF

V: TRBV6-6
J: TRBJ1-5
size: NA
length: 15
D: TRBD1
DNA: TGTGCCAGCAGTCGAACTCAGGGGGCAGGTCAGCCCCAGCATTTT
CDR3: CASSRTQGAGQPQHF

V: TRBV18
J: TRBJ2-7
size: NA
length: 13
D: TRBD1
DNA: TGTGCCAGCTCAGAGACGACAGGGGTCGAGCAGTACTTC
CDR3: CASSETTGVEQYF

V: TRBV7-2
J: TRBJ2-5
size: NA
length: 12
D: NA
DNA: TGTGCCAGCAGCTGGGGATGGGAGACCCAGTACTTC
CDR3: CASSWGWETQYF

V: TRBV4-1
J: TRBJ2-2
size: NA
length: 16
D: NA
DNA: TGCGCCAGCAGCCGAAAAGACATGGGGTTGACCGGGGAGCTGTTTTTT
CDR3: CASSRKDMGLTGELFF

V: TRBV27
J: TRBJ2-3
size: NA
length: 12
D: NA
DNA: TGTGCCAGCAGTTTATCCGTAGATACGCAGTATTTT
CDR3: CASSLSVDTQYF

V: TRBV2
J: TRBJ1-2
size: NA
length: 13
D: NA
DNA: TGTGCCAGCAGTGAAGGGGGTAGCTATGGCTACACCTTC
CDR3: CASSEGGSYGYTF

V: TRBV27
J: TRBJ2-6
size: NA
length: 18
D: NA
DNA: TGTGCCAGCAGTCGGAGGTGCTGGCTACAAAGTCGGGCCAACGTCCTGACTTTC
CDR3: CASSRRCWLQSRANVLTF

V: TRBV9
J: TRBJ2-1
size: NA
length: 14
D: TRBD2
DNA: TGTGCCAGCAGCATCCTGACTAGCGGCGATGAGCAGTTCTTC
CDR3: CASSILTSGDEQFF

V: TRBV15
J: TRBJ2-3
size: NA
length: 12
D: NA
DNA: TGTGCCACCAGCACAGACACAGATACGCAGTATTTT
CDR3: CATSTDTDTQYF

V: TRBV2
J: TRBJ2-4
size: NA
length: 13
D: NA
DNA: TGTGCCAGCAGTGATATCCCCCCGAACATTCAGTACTTC
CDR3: CASSDIPPNIQYF

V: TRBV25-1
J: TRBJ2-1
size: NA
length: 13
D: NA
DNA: TGTGCCAGCAGTACCCAGGTAAAGGAGGAGCAGTTCTTC
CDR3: CASSTQVKEEQFF

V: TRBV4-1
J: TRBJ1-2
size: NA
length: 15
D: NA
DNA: TGCGCCAGCAGCCAAGGGGCGTCGATGGACTATGGCTACACCTTC
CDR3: CASSQGASMDYGYTF

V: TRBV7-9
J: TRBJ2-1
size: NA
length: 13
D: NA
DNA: TGTGCCAGCAGCCCAGAACCGGGGACGGAGCAGTTCTTC
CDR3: CASSPEPGTEQFF

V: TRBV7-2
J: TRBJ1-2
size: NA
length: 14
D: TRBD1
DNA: TGTGCCAGCAGCTTATTACAGGGGAGTGACGGCTACACCTTC
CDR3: CASSLLQGSDGYTF

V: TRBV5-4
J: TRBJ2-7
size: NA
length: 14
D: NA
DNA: TGTGCCAGCAGCCCTGACGGGCCGACCTACGAGCAGTACTTC
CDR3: CASSPDGPTYEQYF

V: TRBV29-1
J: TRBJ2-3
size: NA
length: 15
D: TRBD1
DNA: TGCAGCTCCCTAGGCACGGACAGGGGGCCAGATACGCAGTATTTT
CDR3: CSSLGTDRGPDTQYF

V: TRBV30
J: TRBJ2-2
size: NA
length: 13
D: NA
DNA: TGTGCCTGGATACGGTCGAACACCGGGGAGCTGTTTTTT
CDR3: CAWIRSNTGELFF